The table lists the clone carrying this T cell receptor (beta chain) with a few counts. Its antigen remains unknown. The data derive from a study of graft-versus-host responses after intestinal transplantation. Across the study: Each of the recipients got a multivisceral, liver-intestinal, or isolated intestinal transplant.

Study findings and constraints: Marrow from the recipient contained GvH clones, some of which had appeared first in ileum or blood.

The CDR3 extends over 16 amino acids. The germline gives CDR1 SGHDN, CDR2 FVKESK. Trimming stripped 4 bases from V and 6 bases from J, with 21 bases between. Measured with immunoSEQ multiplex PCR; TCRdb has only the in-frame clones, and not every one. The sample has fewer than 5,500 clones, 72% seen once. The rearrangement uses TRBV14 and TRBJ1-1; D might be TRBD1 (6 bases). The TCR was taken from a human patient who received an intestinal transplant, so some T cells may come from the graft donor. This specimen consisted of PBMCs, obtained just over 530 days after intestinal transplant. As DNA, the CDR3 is TGTGCCAGCAGCCTCCGACCGGGGGCGGGAATCGCTGAAGCTTTCTTT. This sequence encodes CASSLRPGAGIAEAFF.